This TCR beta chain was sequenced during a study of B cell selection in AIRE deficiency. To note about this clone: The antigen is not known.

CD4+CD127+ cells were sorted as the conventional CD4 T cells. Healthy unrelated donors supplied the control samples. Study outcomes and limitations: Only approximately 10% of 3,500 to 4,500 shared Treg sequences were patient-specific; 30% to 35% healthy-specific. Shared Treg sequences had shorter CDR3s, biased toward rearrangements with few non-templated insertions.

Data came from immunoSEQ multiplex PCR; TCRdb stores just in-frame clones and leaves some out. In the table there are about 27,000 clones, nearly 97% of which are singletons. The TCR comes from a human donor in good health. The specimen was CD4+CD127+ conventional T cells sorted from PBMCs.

In nucleotides, the CDR3 is TGCGCCAGAGGACTAGCGGGAGATTGTACCGGGGAGCTGTTTTTT. Residues: CARGLAGDCTGELFF. The rearrangement uses TRBV5-1 and TRBJ2-2, with 13 positions matching TRBD2. CDR3 length equals 15 residues. The J segment lost 5 bases and the V segment lost 8 bases, leaving 6 bases of the junction unmatched. The germline V gene encodes CDR1 SGHRS and CDR2 YFSETQ.